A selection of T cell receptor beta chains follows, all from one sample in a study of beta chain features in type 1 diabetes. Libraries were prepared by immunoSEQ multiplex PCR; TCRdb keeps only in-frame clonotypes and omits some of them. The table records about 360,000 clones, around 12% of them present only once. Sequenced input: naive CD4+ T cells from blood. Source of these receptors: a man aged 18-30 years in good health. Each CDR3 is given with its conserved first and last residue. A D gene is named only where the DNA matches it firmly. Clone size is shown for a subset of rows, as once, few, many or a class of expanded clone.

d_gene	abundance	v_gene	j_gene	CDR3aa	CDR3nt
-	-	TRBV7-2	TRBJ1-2	CASSADISYGYTF	TGTGCCAGCAGCGCAGACATTAGCTATGGCTACACCTTC
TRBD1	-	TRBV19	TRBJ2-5	CASSIGTGDQETQYF	TGTGCCAGTAGTATCGGGACAGGGGACCAAGAGACCCAGTACTTC
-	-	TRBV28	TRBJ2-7	CASSSDSLTYEQYF	TGTGCCAGCAGTTCGGACAGTCTTACCTACGAGCAGTACTTC
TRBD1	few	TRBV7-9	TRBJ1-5	CASSLARTGRLEPQHF	TGTGCCAGCAGCCTCGCTAGGACAGGGCGCCTGGAGCCCCAGCATTTT
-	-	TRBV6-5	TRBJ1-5	CATTGGRGNQPQHF	TGTGCCACCACCGGCGGGAGAGGCAATCAGCCCCAGCATTTT
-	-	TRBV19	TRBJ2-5	CASRPRDKETQYF	TGTGCCAGTAGACCCCGGGACAAGGAGACCCAGTACTTC
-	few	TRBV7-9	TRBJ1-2	CASSFTADGYTF	TGTGCCAGCAGCTTTACAGCTGATGGCTACACCTTC
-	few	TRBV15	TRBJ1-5	CATSTRRFGVNQPQHF	TGTGCCACCAGCACCCGAAGGTTCGGGGTAAATCAGCCCCAGCATTTT
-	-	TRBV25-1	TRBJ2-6	CASSESVFSSGANVLTF	TGTGCCAGCAGTGAATCAGTTTTCAGCTCTGGGGCCAACGTCCTGACTTTC
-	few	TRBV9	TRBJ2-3	CASGRGVPTDTQYF	TGTGCCTCCGGGAGAGGTGTCCCCACAGATACGCAGTATTTT